These T cell receptor beta chains were read from a single sample in a study of T cell repertoires in cytomegalovirus infection. Their cognate antigens are unknown. TCRdb fed the reads into MiXCR, producing one record per CDR3 protein. The table shows about 34,000 distinct CDR3 sequences, with 40% to 65% occurring only once. The sample in question was CD8+ T cells from cultured PBMCs, obtained from culture after CMV antigen stimulation. The origin of the receptors is a human donor in good health (CMV status not recorded). Some clones in this sample may be carry-over from other donors' samples. CDR3s include the opening cysteine and the closing phenylalanine or tryptophan. The D gene is left open where the match is weak. Clone size, where shown, is once, few, many, or a class for clones that have expanded.

j_gene: TRBJ2-3; abundance: -; d_gene: -; v_gene: TRBV7-2; CDR3aa: CASSSPRGEGRGDTQYF; CDR3nt: TGTGCCAGCAGCTCCCCAAGGGGGGAGGGCCGCGGAGATACGCAGTATTTT
j_gene: TRBJ1-6; abundance: -; d_gene: TRBD1; v_gene: TRBV4-2; CDR3aa: CASSRPLYRGLSPLHF; CDR3nt: TGTGCCAGCAGCCGACCGCTCTACAGGGGACTCTCACCCCTCCACTTT
j_gene: TRBJ1-4; abundance: -; d_gene: TRBD1; v_gene: TRBV7-4; CDR3aa: CASSFRQGVFEKLFF; CDR3nt: TGTGCCAGCAGCTTCCGACAGGGTGTGTTTGAAAAACTGTTTTTT
j_gene: TRBJ2-7; abundance: many; d_gene: -; v_gene: TRBV7-2; CDR3aa: CASSFRMTWGAPTYEQYF; CDR3nt: TGTGCCAGCAGCTTCAGGATGACGTGGGGGGCCCCTACCTACGAGCAGTACTTC
j_gene: TRBJ1-1; abundance: -; d_gene: -; v_gene: TRBV6-6; CDR3aa: CASSYEEGATEAFF; CDR3nt: TGTGCCAGCAGTTATGAAGAGGGAGCGACTGAAGCTTTCTTT
j_gene: TRBJ1-1; abundance: -; d_gene: -; v_gene: TRBV20-1; CDR3aa: CSAETDMNTEAFF; CDR3nt: TGCAGTGCAGAGACAGATATGAACACTGAAGCTTTCTTT
j_gene: TRBJ1-5; abundance: -; d_gene: -; v_gene: TRBV27; CDR3aa: CASSFSNNQPQHF; CDR3nt: TGTGCCAGCAGTTTCAGTAACAATCAGCCCCAGCATTTT
j_gene: TRBJ1-5; abundance: -; d_gene: TRBD1; v_gene: TRBV12-3/TRBV12-4; CDR3aa: CASSRQGGNQPQHF; CDR3nt: TGTGCCAGCAGTAGACAGGGCGGCAATCAGCCCCAGCATTTT
j_gene: TRBJ1-5; abundance: many; d_gene: TRBD1; v_gene: TRBV6-1; CDR3aa: CASRRDRRSYSNQPQHF; CDR3nt: TGTGCCAGCCGCCGGGACAGACGCTCTTATAGCAATCAGCCCCAGCATTTT
j_gene: TRBJ2-1; abundance: many; d_gene: -; v_gene: TRBV6-5; CDR3aa: CASSYASVNEQFF; CDR3nt: TGTGCCAGCAGTTATGCCTCGGTCAATGAGCAGTTCTTC
j_gene: TRBJ2-7; abundance: few; d_gene: TRBD1; v_gene: TRBV10-3; CDR3aa: CAIRETDRGPYEQYF; CDR3nt: TGTGCCATCAGAGAAACGGACAGGGGGCCTTACGAGCAGTACTTC
j_gene: TRBJ1-6; abundance: -; d_gene: -; v_gene: TRBV7-3; CDR3aa: CASSLRPSGSPLHF; CDR3nt: TGTGCCAGCAGCTTGCGCCCCTCTGGTTCACCCCTCCACTTT
j_gene: TRBJ1-1; abundance: -; d_gene: -; v_gene: TRBV5-4; CDR3aa: CASRLDSGTEAFF; CDR3nt: TGTGCCAGCAGACTAGACAGCGGCACTGAAGCTTTCTTT
j_gene: TRBJ2-1; abundance: many; d_gene: TRBD2; v_gene: TRBV7-2; CDR3aa: CASSLLAALNEQFF; CDR3nt: TGTGCCAGCAGCTTGCTAGCGGCCCTCAATGAGCAGTTCTTC
j_gene: TRBJ1-1; abundance: -; d_gene: -; v_gene: TRBV7-8; CDR3aa: CASSWTRGGSTEAFF; CDR3nt: TGTGCCAGCAGCTGGACCAGAGGAGGTTCCACTGAAGCTTTCTTT
j_gene: TRBJ2-3; abundance: -; d_gene: -; v_gene: TRBV23-1; CDR3aa: CASRPGLRRAQYF; CDR3nt: TGCGCCAGCAGACCGGGACTTCGCAGGGCGCAGTATTTT
j_gene: TRBJ1-1; abundance: few; d_gene: -; v_gene: TRBV12-3/TRBV12-4; CDR3aa: CASRGTGMNTEAFF; CDR3nt: TGTGCCAGCAGGGGCACGGGGATGAACACTGAAGCTTTCTTT
j_gene: TRBJ1-1; abundance: -; d_gene: -; v_gene: TRBV19; CDR3aa: CASSPRRRDTEAFF; CDR3nt: TGTGCCAGTAGCCCCCGGCGAAGGGACACTGAAGCTTTCTTT
j_gene: TRBJ2-1; abundance: many; d_gene: -; v_gene: TRBV24-1; CDR3aa: CATSDVMTGEGYNEQFF; CDR3nt: TGTGCCACCAGTGATGTTATGACAGGGGAGGGCTACAATGAGCAGTTCTTC
j_gene: TRBJ2-4; abundance: -; d_gene: TRBD1; v_gene: TRBV15; CDR3aa: CATSRVYRGFKNIQYF; CDR3nt: TGTGCCACCAGCAGAGTATACAGGGGGTTCAAAAACATTCAGTACTTC
j_gene: TRBJ2-1; abundance: medium-sized; d_gene: -; v_gene: TRBV12-3/TRBV12-4; CDR3aa: CASSSLSLLGGERSYNEQFF; CDR3nt: TGTGCCAGCAGCTCCCTAAGCCTCCTTGGGGGAGAAAGGTCCTACAATGAGCAGTTCTTC
j_gene: TRBJ2-2; abundance: once; d_gene: -; v_gene: TRBV9; CDR3aa: CASSRTGELFF; CDR3nt: TGTGCCAGCAGCAGGACCGGGGAGCTGTTTTTT
j_gene: TRBJ1-2; abundance: -; d_gene: TRBD1; v_gene: TRBV7-6; CDR3aa: CASSPEQGALFYGYTF; CDR3nt: TGTGCCAGCAGCCCAGAACAGGGGGCTCTTTTCTATGGCTACACCTTC
j_gene: TRBJ2-7; abundance: -; d_gene: -; v_gene: TRBV9; CDR3aa: CASSVTSQSTYEQYF; CDR3nt: TGTGCCAGCAGCGTGACGTCTCAGAGCACCTACGAGCAGTACTTC
j_gene: TRBJ1-1; abundance: once; d_gene: TRBD1; v_gene: TRBV3-1; CDR3aa: CASSDRTGGGNTEAFF; CDR3nt: TGTGCCAGTTCTGACCGGACAGGGGGAGGGAACACTGAAGCTTTCTTT
j_gene: TRBJ2-5; abundance: -; d_gene: -; v_gene: TRBV7-8; CDR3aa: CASSVPAVDIQETQYF; CDR3nt: TGTGCCAGCAGCGTCCCGGCCGTTGACATCCAAGAGACCCAGTACTTC
j_gene: TRBJ1-2; abundance: -; d_gene: -; v_gene: TRBV2; CDR3aa: CASPPPGGGYTF; CDR3nt: TGTGCCAGCCCCCCCCCCGGCGGGGGCTACACCTTC
j_gene: TRBJ1-1; abundance: -; d_gene: -; v_gene: TRBV27; CDR3aa: CASSSPGDTEAFF; CDR3nt: TGTGCCAGCAGTTCGCCAGGAGACACTGAAGCTTTCTTT
j_gene: TRBJ2-1; abundance: -; d_gene: -; v_gene: TRBV5-1; CDR3aa: CASSLTAGTHEQFF; CDR3nt: TGCGCCAGCAGCTTGACCGCAGGGACGCATGAGCAGTTCTTC
j_gene: TRBJ1-1; abundance: -; d_gene: -; v_gene: TRBV12-3/TRBV12-4; CDR3aa: CASSFSLPPPTEAFF; CDR3nt: TGTGCCAGCAGTTTCTCCCTCCCCCCTCCGACTGAAGCTTTCTTT
j_gene: TRBJ1-5; abundance: -; d_gene: -; v_gene: TRBV6-6; CDR3aa: CASSYRDVGGVNQPQHF; CDR3nt: TGTGCCAGCAGTTACCGCGATGTTGGGGGGGTCAATCAGCCCCAGCATTTT
j_gene: TRBJ2-5; abundance: many; d_gene: -; v_gene: TRBV7-9; CDR3aa: CASRQTQETQYF; CDR3nt: TGTGCCAGCAGACAGACCCAAGAGACCCAGTACTTC
j_gene: TRBJ1-1; abundance: many; d_gene: -; v_gene: TRBV7-6; CDR3aa: CASSNRSPNTEAFF; CDR3nt: TGTGCCAGCAGCAACAGGTCACCGAACACTGAAGCTTTCTTT
j_gene: TRBJ2-5; abundance: -; d_gene: TRBD2; v_gene: TRBV7-3; CDR3aa: CASSLGGGISETQYF; CDR3nt: TGTGCCAGCAGCTTAGGCGGGGGGATTTCAGAGACCCAGTACTTC
j_gene: TRBJ2-7; abundance: -; d_gene: -; v_gene: TRBV7-6; CDR3aa: CASSSPDSSYEQYF; CDR3nt: TGTGCCAGCAGCAGCCCGGATAGCTCCTACGAGCAGTACTTC
j_gene: TRBJ2-4; abundance: few; d_gene: TRBD2; v_gene: TRBV7-4; CDR3aa: CASSPGETGTSGILTEYIQYF; CDR3nt: TGTGCCAGCAGCCCTGGGGAAACCGGGACTAGCGGGATTCTTACCGAATACATTCAGTACTTC
j_gene: TRBJ1-5; abundance: -; d_gene: -; v_gene: TRBV28; CDR3aa: CASELGSNQPQHF; CDR3nt: TGTGCCAGCGAATTGGGTAGCAATCAGCCCCAGCATTTT
j_gene: TRBJ2-7; abundance: -; d_gene: -; v_gene: TRBV5-1; CDR3aa: CASSFGSFGNEQYF; CDR3nt: TGCGCCAGCAGCTTCGGTTCCTTCGGGAACGAGCAGTACTTC
j_gene: TRBJ2-5; abundance: -; d_gene: -; v_gene: TRBV28; CDR3aa: CASSPLRDLEETQYF; CDR3nt: TGTGCCAGCAGTCCCCTCAGGGATCTAGAAGAGACCCAGTACTTC
j_gene: TRBJ2-2; abundance: once; d_gene: TRBD1; v_gene: TRBV28; CDR3aa: CASRPGTGIYTGELFF; CDR3nt: TGTGCCAGCAGACCTGGGACAGGGATTTACACCGGGGAGCTGTTTTTT
j_gene: TRBJ1-5; abundance: -; d_gene: TRBD1; v_gene: TRBV14; CDR3aa: CASSQDCDRVKPQHF; CDR3nt: TGTGCCAGCAGCCAAGATTGCGACAGGGTGAAGCCCCAGCATTTT
j_gene: TRBJ1-2; abundance: -; d_gene: -; v_gene: TRBV28; CDR3aa: CASDGGSYGYTF; CDR3nt: TGTGCCAGCGACGGGGGTAGCTATGGCTACACCTTC
j_gene: TRBJ2-3; abundance: once; d_gene: TRBD2; v_gene: TRBV7-2; CDR3aa: CASSLGAGLITDTQYF; CDR3nt: TGTGCCAGCAGCTTAGGAGCGGGGCTTATCACAGATACGCAGTATTTT
j_gene: TRBJ2-7; abundance: -; d_gene: -; v_gene: TRBV12-3/TRBV12-4; CDR3aa: CASSPPGALSSYEQYF; CDR3nt: TGTGCCAGCAGTCCACCGGGAGCCCTTAGCTCCTACGAGCAGTACTTC
j_gene: TRBJ2-7; abundance: -; d_gene: TRBD1; v_gene: TRBV27; CDR3aa: CASSFTGGTYEQYF; CDR3nt: TGTGCCAGCAGTTTCACAGGGGGCACGTACGAGCAGTACTTC
j_gene: TRBJ2-1; abundance: -; d_gene: -; v_gene: TRBV4-1; CDR3aa: CASSQDPGTHNEQFF; CDR3nt: TGCGCCAGCAGCCAAGATCCTGGGACACACAATGAGCAGTTCTTC
j_gene: TRBJ1-2; abundance: few; d_gene: -; v_gene: TRBV6-1; CDR3aa: CASSEGAGPGNYGYTF; CDR3nt: TGTGCCAGCAGTGAAGGTGCGGGGCCCGGGAACTATGGCTACACCTTC
j_gene: TRBJ2-3; abundance: -; d_gene: -; v_gene: TRBV7-9; CDR3aa: CASSLDRRLSFPSTDTQYF; CDR3nt: TGTGCCAGCAGCTTAGATCGCCGGCTCAGCTTCCCCTCCACAGATACGCAGTATTTT
j_gene: TRBJ2-7; abundance: -; d_gene: TRBD1; v_gene: TRBV10-3; CDR3aa: CASRDRDYEQYF; CDR3nt: TGTGCCAGCCGGGACAGGGACTACGAGCAGTACTTC
j_gene: TRBJ2-1; abundance: -; d_gene: TRBD2; v_gene: TRBV6-5; CDR3aa: CASSTNSGRSYNEQFF; CDR3nt: TGTGCCAGCAGTACAAATAGCGGGCGCTCCTACAATGAGCAGTTCTTC
j_gene: TRBJ2-1; abundance: -; d_gene: -; v_gene: TRBV18; CDR3aa: CASSPGQYSYNEQFF; CDR3nt: TGTGCCAGCTCACCCGGACAGTACTCCTACAATGAGCAGTTCTTC
j_gene: TRBJ1-1; abundance: few; d_gene: TRBD1; v_gene: TRBV7-6; CDR3aa: CASSPGQGMNTEAFF; CDR3nt: TGTGCCAGCAGCCCGGGACAGGGAATGAACACTGAAGCTTTCTTT
j_gene: TRBJ1-1; abundance: -; d_gene: TRBD1; v_gene: TRBV7-2; CDR3aa: CASSLAHRGNTEAFF; CDR3nt: TGTGCCAGCAGCTTAGCGCACAGGGGCAACACTGAAGCTTTCTTT
j_gene: TRBJ2-7; abundance: few; d_gene: -; v_gene: TRBV7-9; CDR3aa: CASSLDRPQYF; CDR3nt: TGTGCCAGCAGCTTAGACAGGCCCCAGTACTTC
j_gene: TRBJ2-3; abundance: -; d_gene: -; v_gene: TRBV20-1; CDR3aa: CSASGGTLTDTQYF; CDR3nt: TGCAGTGCTAGTGGGGGAACCCTCACAGATACGCAGTATTTT
j_gene: TRBJ1-2; abundance: -; d_gene: TRBD1; v_gene: TRBV11-2; CDR3aa: CASSFPETGEGYGYTF; CDR3nt: TGTGCCAGCAGTTTCCCTGAGACAGGGGAGGGCTATGGCTACACCTTC
j_gene: TRBJ2-7; abundance: -; d_gene: -; v_gene: TRBV27; CDR3aa: CASSAGTVNEQYF; CDR3nt: TGTGCCAGCAGTGCCGGGACTGTGAACGAGCAGTACTTC
j_gene: TRBJ1-2; abundance: -; d_gene: TRBD1; v_gene: TRBV7-9; CDR3aa: CASSLGTGGDYGYTF; CDR3nt: TGTGCCAGCAGCTTAGGGACAGGGGGCGACTATGGCTACACCTTC
j_gene: TRBJ2-1; abundance: few; d_gene: -; v_gene: TRBV7-8; CDR3aa: CASSFRTATVSDNEQFF; CDR3nt: TGTGCCAGCAGCTTCAGGACGGCGACAGTTTCCGACAATGAGCAGTTCTTC
j_gene: TRBJ2-7; abundance: -; d_gene: -; v_gene: TRBV2; CDR3aa: CATNGRGPREQYF; CDR3nt: TGTGCCACCAACGGCCGGGGGCCAAGAGAGCAGTACTTC